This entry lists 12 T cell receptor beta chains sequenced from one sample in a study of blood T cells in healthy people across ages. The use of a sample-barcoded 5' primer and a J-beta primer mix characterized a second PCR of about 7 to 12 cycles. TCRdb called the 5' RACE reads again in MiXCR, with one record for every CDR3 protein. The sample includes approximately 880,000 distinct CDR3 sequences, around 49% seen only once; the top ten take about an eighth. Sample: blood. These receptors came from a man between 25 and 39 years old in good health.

CDR3 residues: CASSPDHFGLEQYF. The DNA of the CDR3 is TGTGCCAGCAGCCCCGACCACTTTGGGCTGGAGCAGTACTTC. V and J are TRBV4-2 and TRBJ2-7, with D unresolved. This CDR3 contains 14 residues. Trimming left V 4 bases short and J 7 bases short, with 17 bases between. Germline CDR1 LGHNA, CDR2 YNFKEQ.

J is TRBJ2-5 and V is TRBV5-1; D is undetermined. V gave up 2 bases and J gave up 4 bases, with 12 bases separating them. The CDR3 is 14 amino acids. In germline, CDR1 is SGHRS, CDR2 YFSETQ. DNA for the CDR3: TGCGCCAGCAGCTTTGGCACAAGTGGAGAGACCCAGTACTTC. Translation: CASSFGTSGETQYF.

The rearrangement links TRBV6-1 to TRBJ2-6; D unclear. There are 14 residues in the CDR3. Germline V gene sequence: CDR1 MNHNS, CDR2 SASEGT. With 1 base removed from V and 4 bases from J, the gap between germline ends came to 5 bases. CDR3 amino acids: CASSEGPGANVLTF. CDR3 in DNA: TGTGCCAGCAGTGAAGGACCCGGGGCCAACGTCCTGACTTTC.

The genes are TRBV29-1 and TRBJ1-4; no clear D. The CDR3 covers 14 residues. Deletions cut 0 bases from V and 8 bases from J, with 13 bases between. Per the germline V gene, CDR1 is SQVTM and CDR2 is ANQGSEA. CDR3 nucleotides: TGCAGCGTTGAAGATAGGAGGGATCGAGAAAAACTGTTTTTT. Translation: CSVEDRRDREKLFF. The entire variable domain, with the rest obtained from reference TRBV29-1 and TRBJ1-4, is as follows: SAVISQKPSRDICQRGTSLTIQCQVDSQVTMMFWYRQQPGQSLTLIATANQGSEATYESGFVIDKFPISRPNLTFSTLTVSNMSPEDSSIYLCSVEDRRDREKLFFGSGTQLSVL.

The CDR3, as DNA: TGTGCCAGCAGTGGTAACAGGGACCTCTATGGCTACACCTTC. This translates into CASSGNRDLYGYTF. J is TRBJ1-2 and V is TRBV6-1, with D possibly being TRBD1 (6 bases). Germline loops: CDR1 MNHNS, CDR2 SASEGT. The CDR3 is 14 residues long. The ends were cut back, 4 bases at V and 4 bases at J, with 13 bases in the middle.

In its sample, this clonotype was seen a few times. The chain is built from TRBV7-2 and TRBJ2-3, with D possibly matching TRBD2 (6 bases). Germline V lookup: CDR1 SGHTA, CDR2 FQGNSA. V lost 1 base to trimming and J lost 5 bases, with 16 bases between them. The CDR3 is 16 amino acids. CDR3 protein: CASSLVESGGGDTQYF. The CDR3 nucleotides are TGTGCCAGCAGCTTAGTGGAGTCCGGGGGTGGAGATACGCAGTATTTT.

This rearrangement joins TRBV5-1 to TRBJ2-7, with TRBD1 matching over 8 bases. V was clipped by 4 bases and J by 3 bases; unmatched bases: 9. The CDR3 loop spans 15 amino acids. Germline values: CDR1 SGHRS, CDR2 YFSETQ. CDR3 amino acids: CASSPSLGQGYEQYF. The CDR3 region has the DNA TGCGCCAGCAGCCCTTCCCTCGGACAGGGCTACGAGCAGTACTTC. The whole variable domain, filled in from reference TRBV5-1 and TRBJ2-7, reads KAGVTQTPRYLIKTRGQQVTLSCSPISGHRSVSWYQQTPGQGLQFLFEYFSETQRNKGNFPGRFSGRQFSNSRSEMNVSTLELGDSALYLCASSPSLGQGYEQYFGPGTRLTVT.

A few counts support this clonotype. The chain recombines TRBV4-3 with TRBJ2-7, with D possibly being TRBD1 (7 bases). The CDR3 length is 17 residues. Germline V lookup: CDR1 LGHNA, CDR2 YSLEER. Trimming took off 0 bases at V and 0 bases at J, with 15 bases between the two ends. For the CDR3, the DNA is TGCGCCAGCAGCCAAGATACGGCGGGACAGAGCTCCTACGAGCAGTACTTC. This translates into CASSQDTAGQSSYEQYF.

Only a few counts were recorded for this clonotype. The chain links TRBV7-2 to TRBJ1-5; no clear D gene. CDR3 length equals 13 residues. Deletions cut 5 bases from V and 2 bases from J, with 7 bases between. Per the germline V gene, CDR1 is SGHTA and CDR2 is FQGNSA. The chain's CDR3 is CASSPSGNQPQHF. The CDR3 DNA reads TGTGCCAGCAGCCCTTCTGGCAATCAGCCCCAGCATTTT. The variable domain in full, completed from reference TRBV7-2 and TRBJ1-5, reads GAGVSQSPSNKVTEKGKDVELRCDPISGHTALYWYRQSLGQGLEFLIYFQGNSAPDKSGLPSDRFSAERTGGSVSTLTIQRTQQEDSAVYLCASSPSGNQPQHFGDGTRLSIL.

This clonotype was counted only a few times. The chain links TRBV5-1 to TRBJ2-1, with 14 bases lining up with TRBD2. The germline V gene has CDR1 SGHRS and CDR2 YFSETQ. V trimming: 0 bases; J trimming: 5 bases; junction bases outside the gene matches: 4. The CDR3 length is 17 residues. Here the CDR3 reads CASSLGLAGGSHNEQFF. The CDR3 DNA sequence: TGCGCCAGCAGCTTGGGACTAGCGGGGGGGTCTCACAATGAGCAGTTCTTC. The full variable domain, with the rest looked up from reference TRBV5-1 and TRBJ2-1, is KAGVTQTPRYLIKTRGQQVTLSCSPISGHRSVSWYQQTPGQGLQFLFEYFSETQRNKGNFPGRFSGRQFSNSRSEMNVSTLELGDSALYLCASSLGLAGGSHNEQFFGPGTRLTVL.

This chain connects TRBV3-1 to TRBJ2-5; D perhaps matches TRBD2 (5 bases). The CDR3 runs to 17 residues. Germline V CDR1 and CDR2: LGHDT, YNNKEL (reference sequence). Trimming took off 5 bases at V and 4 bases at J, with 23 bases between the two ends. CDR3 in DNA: TGTGCCAGCAGCACAAGGGCGGGCCGGCTTTCCGCAGAGACCCAGTACTTC. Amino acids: CASSTRAGRLSAETQYF.

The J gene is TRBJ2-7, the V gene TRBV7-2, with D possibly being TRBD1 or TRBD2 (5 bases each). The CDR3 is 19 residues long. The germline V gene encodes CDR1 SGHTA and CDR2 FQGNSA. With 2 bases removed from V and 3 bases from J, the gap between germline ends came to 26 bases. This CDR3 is CASSLRGRAAIGGVYEQYF. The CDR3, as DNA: TGTGCCAGCAGCTTAAGGGGTCGGGCCGCGATTGGGGGAGTCTACGAGCAGTACTTC.